The entry below describes one T cell receptor (beta chain). CD45RO-CCR7+CD27+CD95- was the phenotype of naive CD8+ T cells. The CDR3 length is 14 residues. Germline V gives CDR1 SNHLY, CDR2 FYNNEI. cDNA libraries for TRB were generated by 5' RACE incorporating UMI labels. From its re-call of the 5' RACE reads, TCRdb lists each CDR3 protein once, without DNA. The listing records fewer than 95,000 distinct CDR3 sequences. This sample was included in a study of CXCR3-negative and CXCR3-positive naive CD8 T cells. The chain carries TRBV2 and TRBJ2-7; TCRdb's D gene call, TRBD1, goes unchecked for lack of DNA. This sequence originates from a human donor in good health. Some clones in this sample may be carry-over from other donors' samples. Sequences were obtained from naive CXCR3- CD8+ T cells from blood. Subset defined: CD45RO-CCR7+CD27+CD95- naive CD8+ T cells lacking CXCR3 (TNR3-). The CDR3 is CASSSPGPTYEQYF.